This entry describes one TCR beta chain. The entry originates in a study of blood T cell repertoires in COVID-19. Study-level information: The United States, Italy and Spain supplied acute and convalescent COVID-19 samples. T cells, B-cell-depleted T cells, or PBMCs provided the cDNA or gDNA that served as material.

Methods used by the authors: How many nucleated cells were present was estimated from reference gene primer amplification. Sequenced by immunoSEQ multiplex PCR; TCRdb stores in-frame clones only, minus some. The V and J calls and clone size are taken from that table; D and trimming were inferred from the DNA. This sample has around 180,000 clones, with about 88% found just once. V shed 0 bases and J shed 2 bases, with 11 bases lying between them. The CDR3 has 16 amino acids. Looked up from germline, CDR1 is MNHEY and CDR2 is SVGEGT. The clonotype was recovered from a man in his sixties with acute or convalescent COVID-19. This chain links TRBV6-2 or TRBV6-3 with TRBJ1-5, with a weak D call TRBD1 (6 bases). The material sequenced was peripheral blood. This CDR3 is CASSYSGGRGNQPQHF. As DNA, the CDR3 is TGTGCCAGCAGTTACTCGGGGGGGCGCGGCAATCAGCCCCAGCATTTT.